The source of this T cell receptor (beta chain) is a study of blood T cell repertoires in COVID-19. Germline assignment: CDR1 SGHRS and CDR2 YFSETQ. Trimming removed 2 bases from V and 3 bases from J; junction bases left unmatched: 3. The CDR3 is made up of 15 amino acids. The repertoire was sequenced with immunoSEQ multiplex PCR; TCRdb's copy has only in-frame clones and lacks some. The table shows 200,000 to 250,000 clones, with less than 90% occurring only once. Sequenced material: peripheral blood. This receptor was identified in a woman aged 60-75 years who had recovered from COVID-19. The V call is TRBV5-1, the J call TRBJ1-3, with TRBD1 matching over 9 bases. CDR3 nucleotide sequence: TGCGCCAGCAGCTTACAGGGGGCGCTTGGAAACACCATATATTTT. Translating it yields CASSLQGALGNTIYF.